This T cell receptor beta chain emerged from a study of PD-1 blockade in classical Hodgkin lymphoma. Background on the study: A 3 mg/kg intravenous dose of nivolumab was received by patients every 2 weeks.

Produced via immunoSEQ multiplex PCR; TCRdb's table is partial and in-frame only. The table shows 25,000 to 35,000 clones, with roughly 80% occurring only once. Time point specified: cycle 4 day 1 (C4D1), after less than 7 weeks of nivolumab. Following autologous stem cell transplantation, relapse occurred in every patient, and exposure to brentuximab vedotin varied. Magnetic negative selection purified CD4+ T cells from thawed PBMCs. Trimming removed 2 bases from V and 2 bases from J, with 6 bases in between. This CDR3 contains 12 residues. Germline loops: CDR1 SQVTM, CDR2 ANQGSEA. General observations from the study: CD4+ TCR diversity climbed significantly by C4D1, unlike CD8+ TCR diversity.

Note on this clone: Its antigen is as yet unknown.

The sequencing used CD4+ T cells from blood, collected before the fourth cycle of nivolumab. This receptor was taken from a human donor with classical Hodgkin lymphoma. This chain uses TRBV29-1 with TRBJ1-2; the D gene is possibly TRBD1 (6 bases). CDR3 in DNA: TGCAGCGTTGAAACAGGGAACTATGGCTACACCTTC. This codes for CSVETGNYGYTF.